This T cell receptor (beta chain) appears in the sequencing data of a study of Graves' ophthalmopathy and Graves' hyperthyroidism. The V segment lost 9 bases and the J segment 0 bases; nucleotides outside the gene matches: 8. This CDR3 region has 14 residues. Germline V CDR1 and CDR2: MNHEY, SVGEGT. This clonotype appeared many times. RNA transcripts provided the template for amplifying TCR beta CDR3 regions. The library came from an HTBI-primed first-round RT-PCR and a second-round multiplex PCR. In TCRdb, the multiplex PCR reads were re-called with MiXCR into one record per CDR3 protein. The sample has 350,000 to 400,000 distinct CDR3 sequences, 15% to 17% seen once.

The V call is TRBV6-2 or TRBV6-3, the J call TRBJ2-7; 7 bases agree with TRBD1. This TCR derives from a woman in her late teens or twenties with stable Graves' hyperthyroidism. Sequencing was done on a sample of peripheral blood. The CDR3 spells CASGTTGPSYEQYF. CDR3 sequence (DNA): TGTGCCAGTGGAACGACAGGGCCCTCCTACGAGCAGTACTTC.